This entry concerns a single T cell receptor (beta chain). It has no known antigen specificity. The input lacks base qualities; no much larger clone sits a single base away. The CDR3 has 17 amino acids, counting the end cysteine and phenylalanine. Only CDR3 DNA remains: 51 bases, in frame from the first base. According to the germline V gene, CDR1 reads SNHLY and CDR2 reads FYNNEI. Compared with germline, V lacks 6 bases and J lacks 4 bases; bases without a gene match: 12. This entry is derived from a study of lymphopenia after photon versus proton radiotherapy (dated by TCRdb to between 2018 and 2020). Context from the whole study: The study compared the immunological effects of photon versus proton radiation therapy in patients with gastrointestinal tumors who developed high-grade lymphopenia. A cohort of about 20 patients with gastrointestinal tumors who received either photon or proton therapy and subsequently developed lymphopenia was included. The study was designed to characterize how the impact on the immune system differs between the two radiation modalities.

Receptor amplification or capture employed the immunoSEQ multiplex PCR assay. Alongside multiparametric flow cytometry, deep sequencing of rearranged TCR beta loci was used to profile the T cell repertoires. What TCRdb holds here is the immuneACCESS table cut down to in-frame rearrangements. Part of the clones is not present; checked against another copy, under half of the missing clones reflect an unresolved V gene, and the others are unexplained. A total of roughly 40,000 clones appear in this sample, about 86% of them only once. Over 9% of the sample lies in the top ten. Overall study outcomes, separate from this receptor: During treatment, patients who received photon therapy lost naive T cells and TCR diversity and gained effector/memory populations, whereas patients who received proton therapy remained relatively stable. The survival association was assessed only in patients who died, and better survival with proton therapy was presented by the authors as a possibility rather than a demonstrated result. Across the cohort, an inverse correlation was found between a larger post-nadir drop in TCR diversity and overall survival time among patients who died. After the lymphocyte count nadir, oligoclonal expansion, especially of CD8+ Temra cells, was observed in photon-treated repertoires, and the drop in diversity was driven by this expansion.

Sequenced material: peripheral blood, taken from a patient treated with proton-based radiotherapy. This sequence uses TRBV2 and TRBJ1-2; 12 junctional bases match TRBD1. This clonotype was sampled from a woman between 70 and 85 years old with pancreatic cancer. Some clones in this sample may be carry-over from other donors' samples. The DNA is TGTGCCAGCAGCGCCCGGGACAGGGGGCGATTATCCTATGGCTACACCTTC. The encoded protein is CASSARDRGRLSYGYTF.